The present entry profiles one TCR beta chain with its context. This record comes from a study of blood T cell repertoires in COVID-19. For the study at large: Samples came from the United States, Italy and Spain, spanning acute and convalescent COVID-19. Sample material is recorded as cDNA or gDNA derived from T cells, B-cell-depleted T cells, or PBMCs.

It was during active infection that Seattle patients were enrolled and then longitudinally followed. This CDR3 comprises 15 residues. Trimming stripped 1 base from V and 0 bases from J, with 9 bases between. Germline V gives CDR1 SGHVS, CDR2 FNYEAQ. In the source study's methods: Estimates of nucleated cell counts were drawn from the amplification of reference gene primers. This table comes from immunoSEQ multiplex PCR, and its TCRdb copy is limited to in-frame clones, with some not included. V and J calls plus clone size are reproduced from that table; the DNA served to infer D and trimming. In the table there are around 300,000 clones, roughly 88% of which are singletons.

The receptor was derived from a woman aged 30 to 39 with COVID-19, enrolled during active disease. Sequencing was carried out using peripheral blood. This chain joins TRBV7-6 and TRBJ1-1; no firm D call. The CDR3 nucleotides are TGTGCCAGCAGCTTAGTCGGAGCCATGAACACTGAAGCTTTCTTT. Its protein product is CASSLVGAMNTEAFF.